Included here is one T cell receptor (beta chain) sequence, with context. Germline CDR1 is MGHDK and CDR2 is SYGVNS. The CDR3 is 15 amino acids. Between the trimmed V and J ends, which lost 8 bases and 0 bases, there was a span of 14 bases. Original processing methods: Scientists estimated how many nucleated cells there were by amplifying reference gene primers. Profiling relied on immunoSEQ multiplex PCR, and the TCRdb table lists in-frame clones only, not all of them. The DNA was the basis for D and trimming; V, J and clone size are from that table. The table has about 57,000 clones, about 90% seen once; the top ten hold approximately 2.1%. This sample is drawn from a study of blood T cell repertoires in COVID-19. The wider study: Acute and convalescent COVID-19 specimens originated in the United States, Italy and Spain. The cDNA or gDNA used as material had been derived from T cells, B-cell-depleted T cells, or PBMCs.

The clonotype was recovered from a man aged 55 to 70 with acute or convalescent COVID-19. The chain is built from TRBV25-1 and TRBJ1-3, with unresolved D. Sequences were obtained from peripheral blood. DNA of the CDR3: TGTGCCAGCTCTTCGTCCAGTATCTCTGGAAACACCATATATTTT. Encoded protein: CASSSSSISGNTIYF.